The 9 T cell receptor beta chains below were found in one sample sequenced in a study of shared clonotypes between healthy human individuals. Some clones are missing from TCRdb's copy, which holds only in-frame ones; the method was immunoSEQ multiplex PCR. The data hold approximately 2.1 million clones, with roughly 93% observed a single time. The sequencing input was naive CD4+ T cells from PBMCs. Sample subset: CD45RA+ positively selected. These receptors came from a man between 18 and 35 years old in good health. Some clones in this sample may be carry-over from other donors' samples.

This chain links TRBV6-1 with TRBJ1-3; 8 bases line up with TRBD1. This CDR3 has 15 residues. CDR1 is MNHNS, CDR2 SASEGT, per germline. J gave up 0 bases and V 6 bases, and 4 bases lay outside the gene matches. Written as DNA, the CDR3 is TGTGCCAGCAGGGGGACAGGCGTCTCTGGAAACACCATATATTTT. Protein product: CASRGTGVSGNTIYF.

The genes are TRBV18 and TRBJ1-4; no firm D call. Deletions cut 3 bases from V and 8 bases from J, with 7 bases between. The CDR3 has 12 amino acids. Germline V gene sequence: CDR1 KGHSH, CDR2 LQKENI. The CDR3 DNA reads as TGTGCCAGCTCACCTGCGAGGGAAAAACTGTTTTTT. Amino acids: CASSPAREKLFF.

This chain links TRBV28 with TRBJ1-4; 8 bases map to TRBD1. Trimming removed 2 bases from V and 7 bases from J; junction bases left unmatched: 6. Germline CDR1 reads MDHEN; CDR2 reads SYDVKM. This CDR3 comprises 15 residues. CDR3: CASSLRDRPREKLFF. The DNA for the CDR3 is TGTGCCAGCAGTTTAAGGGACAGGCCGCGTGAAAAACTGTTTTTT.

This clone was observed a few times. The sample holds other DNA sequences that translate to the same CDR3. The rearrangement links TRBV28 to TRBJ2-7, with 7 nucleotides matching TRBD2. The CDR3 totals 13 residues. V lost 2 bases, J lost 2 bases, and 0 bases stayed unmatched. The V gene's germline CDR1 is MDHEN and CDR2 SYDVKM. This chain's CDR3 is CASSLSGTYEQYF. In nucleotides, the CDR3 is TGTGCCAGCAGTTTAAGCGGGACCTACGAGCAGTACTTC.

This clone appeared a single time. This chain links TRBV9 with TRBJ2-1; 11 nucleotides line up with TRBD2. CDR1 and CDR2 (germline): SGDLS, YYNGEE. The CDR3 runs to 18 residues. Trimming cost V 4 bases and J 9 bases; bases outside gene matches: 18. In nucleotides, the CDR3 is TGTGCCAGCAGCTCTCGGACTAGCGGGTATCAACAAGAGGGTGAGCAGTTCTTC. Protein sequence: CASSSRTSGYQQEGEQFF.

The gene calls are TRBV9 and TRBJ2-1; 8 nucleotides line up with TRBD2. This CDR3 is built from 14 residues. V lost 4 bases, J lost 4 bases, and 4 bases stayed unmatched. Per germline, CDR1 SGDLS and CDR2 YYNGEE. CDR3 bases: TGTGCCAGCAGCCCCCGGGAGGGGTACAATGAGCAGTTCTTC. Encoded protein: CASSPREGYNEQFF.

The rearrangement joins TRBV6-1 to TRBJ2-1, with D possibly being TRBD1 or TRBD2 (7 bases each). V was shortened by 8 bases and J by 5 bases, with 19 bases between the two germline ends. The CDR3 is 15 amino acids. Germline CDR1 MNHNS, CDR2 SASEGT. Written as DNA, the CDR3 is TGTGCCAGCGACCCCAGGGGGAGGGGTAACAATGAGCAGTTCTTC. This translates into CASDPRGRGNNEQFF.

The J gene is TRBJ1-5, the V gene TRBV28; D gene uncertain. The CDR3 spans 17 residues. The V end lost 4 bases, the J end lost 1 base, and 17 bases lay between the germline ends. The V gene's germline CDR1 is MDHEN and CDR2 SYDVKM. The CDR3 reads CASSSLRGVHSNQPQHF. Written as DNA, the CDR3 is TGTGCCAGCAGTTCCCTACGCGGGGTCCACAGCAATCAGCCCCAGCATTTT. Based on the CDR3 plus reference TRBV28 and TRBJ1-5, the full variable domain is DVKVTQSSRYLVKRTGEKVFLECVQDMDHENMFWYRQDPGLGLRLIYFSYDVKMKEKGDIPEGYSVSREKKERFSLILESASTNQTSMYLCASSSLRGVHSNQPQHFGDGTRLSIL.

V gene TRBV2 combines with J gene TRBJ2-5; 7 positions match TRBD2. Germline CDR1 is SNHLY and CDR2 is FYNNEI. The CDR3 contains 15 residues. Trimming at V came to 4 bases and at J to 1 base, leaving 6 bases not matched to a gene. In DNA form, the CDR3 reads TGTGCCAGCAGTGGCCGGGGGAGGGGCCAAGAGACCCAGTACTTC. It specifies CASSGRGRGQETQYF.